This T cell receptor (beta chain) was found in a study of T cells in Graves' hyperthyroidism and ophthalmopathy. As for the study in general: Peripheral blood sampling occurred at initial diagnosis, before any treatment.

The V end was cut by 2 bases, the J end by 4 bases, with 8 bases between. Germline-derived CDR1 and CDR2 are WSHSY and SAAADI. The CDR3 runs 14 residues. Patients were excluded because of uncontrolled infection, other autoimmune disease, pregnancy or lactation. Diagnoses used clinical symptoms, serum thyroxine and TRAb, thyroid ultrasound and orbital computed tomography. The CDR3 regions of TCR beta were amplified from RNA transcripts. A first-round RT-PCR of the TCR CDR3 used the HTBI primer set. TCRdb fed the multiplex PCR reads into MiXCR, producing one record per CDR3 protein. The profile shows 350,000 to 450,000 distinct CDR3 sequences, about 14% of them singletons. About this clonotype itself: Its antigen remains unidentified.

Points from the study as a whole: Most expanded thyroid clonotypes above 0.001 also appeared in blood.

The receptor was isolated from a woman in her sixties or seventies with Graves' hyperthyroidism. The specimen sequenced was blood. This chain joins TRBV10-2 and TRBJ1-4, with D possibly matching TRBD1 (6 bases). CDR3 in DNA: TGCGCCAGCAGTGAGGGGGGCTTTAATGAAAAACTGTTTTTT. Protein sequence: CASSEGGFNEKLFF.